Here is one T cell receptor beta chain with its context. Its matching antigen is unknown. PBMCs were sourced from less than 12 ml fresh peripheral blood. TCR beta CDR3 regions were amplified from RNA transcripts. HTBI primers were employed in a first-round RT-PCR of the TCR CDR3. MiXCR, applied by TCRdb to the multiplex PCR reads, yields one record per CDR3 protein. Of hundreds of thousands of distinct CDR3 sequences detected, around 24% appear once; the ten largest clones hold about 11%. This specimen comes from a study of T cells in Graves' hyperthyroidism and ophthalmopathy. Points from the study as a whole: Researchers found most expanded thyroid clonotypes above 0.001 in blood as well.

This clonotype was obtained from a woman aged 30 to 39 with Graves' ophthalmopathy. Sequenced: blood.

The CDR3 DNA is TGTGCCAGCAGCAGGGACCCGGGTGGCGAGCAGTACTTC. Protein product: CASSRDPGGEQYF. The V call is TRBV6-1, the J call TRBJ2-7; D is perhaps TRBD1 or TRBD2 (5 bases each). CDR1 and CDR2 (germline): MNHNS, SASEGT. V lost 6 bases and J 6 bases, leaving 15 bases between the germline ends. The CDR3 consists of 13 residues.